Described below is a single TCR beta chain sequence and its context. Its antigen is unknown. V shed 4 bases and J shed 5 bases, with 12 bases lying between them. The length of the CDR3 is 15 residues. From germline, CDR1 is LGHNA and CDR2 YSLEER. Each donor who had ophthalmopathy showed moderate-to-severe activity, a CAS of ≥3, a NOSPECS of ≥4, and a duration under 3 months. Exclusion criteria comprised other autoimmune diseases, uncontrolled infections, pregnancy or lactation in patients. Patients were diagnosed from clinical symptoms, serum thyroxine, TRAb, thyroid ultrasound and orbital computed tomography. The authors amplified TCR beta CDR3 regions from RNA transcripts. HTBI-primed first-round RT-PCR preceded second-round multiplex PCR. Via MiXCR, TCRdb re-called the multiplex PCR reads, giving one row per CDR3 protein. The sample shows some 250,000 distinct CDR3 sequences, 45% to 55% of them seen only once.

This sample was included in a study of Graves' ophthalmopathy and Graves' hyperthyroidism. The study, taken as a whole, reports: Appearing in blood as well were most expanded thyroid clonotypes above 0.001 frequency.

The V and J genes are TRBV4-3 and TRBJ1-6; no clear D. Sequenced: peripheral blood. The source is an adult man with Graves' ophthalmopathy. CDR3 sequence reads: CASSLGGGDNSPLHF. As DNA, the CDR3 is TGCGCCAGCAGCCTCGGAGGAGGAGATAATTCACCCCTCCACTTT.